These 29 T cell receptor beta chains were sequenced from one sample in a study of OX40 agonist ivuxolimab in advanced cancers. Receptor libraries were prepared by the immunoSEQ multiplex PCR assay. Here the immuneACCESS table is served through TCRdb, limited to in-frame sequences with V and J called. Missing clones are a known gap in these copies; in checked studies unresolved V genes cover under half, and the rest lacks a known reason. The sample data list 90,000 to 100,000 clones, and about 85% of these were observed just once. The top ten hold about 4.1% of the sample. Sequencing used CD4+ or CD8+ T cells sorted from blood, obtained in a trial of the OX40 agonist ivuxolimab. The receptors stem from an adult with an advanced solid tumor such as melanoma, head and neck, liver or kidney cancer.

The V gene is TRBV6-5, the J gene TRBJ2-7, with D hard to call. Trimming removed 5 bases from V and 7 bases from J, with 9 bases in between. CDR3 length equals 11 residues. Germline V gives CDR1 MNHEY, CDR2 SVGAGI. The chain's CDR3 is CASSRAEEQYF. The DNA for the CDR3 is TGTGCCAGCAGTCGGGCGGAAGAGCAGTACTTC.

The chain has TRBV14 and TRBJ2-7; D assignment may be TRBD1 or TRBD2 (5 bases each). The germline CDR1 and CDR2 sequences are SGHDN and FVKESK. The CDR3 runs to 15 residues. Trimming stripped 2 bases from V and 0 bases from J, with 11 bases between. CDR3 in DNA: TGTGCCAGCAGCCAATTCGGGACCTCCTCCTACGAGCAGTACTTC. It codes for CASSQFGTSSYEQYF.

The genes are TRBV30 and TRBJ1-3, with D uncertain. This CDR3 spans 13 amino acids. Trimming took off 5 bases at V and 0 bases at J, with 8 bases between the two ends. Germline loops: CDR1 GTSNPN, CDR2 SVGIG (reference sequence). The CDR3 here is CAWFGTSGNTIYF. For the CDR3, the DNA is TGTGCCTGGTTCGGAACCTCTGGAAACACCATATATTTT.

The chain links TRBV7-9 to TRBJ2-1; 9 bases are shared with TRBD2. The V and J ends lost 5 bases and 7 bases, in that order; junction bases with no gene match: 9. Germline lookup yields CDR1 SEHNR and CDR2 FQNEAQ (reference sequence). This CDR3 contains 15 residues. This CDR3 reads CASSPASGDDNEQFF. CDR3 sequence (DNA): TGTGCCAGCAGCCCGGCTAGCGGGGATGATAATGAGCAGTTCTTC. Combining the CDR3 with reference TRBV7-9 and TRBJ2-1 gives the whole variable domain DTGVSQNPRHKITKRGQNVTFRCDPISEHNRLYWYRQTLGQGPEFLTYFQNEAQLEKSRLLSDRFSAERPKGSFSTLEIQRTEQGDSAMYLCASSPASGDDNEQFFGPGTRLTVL.

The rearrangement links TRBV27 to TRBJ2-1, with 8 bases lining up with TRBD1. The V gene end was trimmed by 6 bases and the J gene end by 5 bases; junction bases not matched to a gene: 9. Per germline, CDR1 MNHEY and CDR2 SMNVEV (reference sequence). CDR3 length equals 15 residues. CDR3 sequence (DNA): TGTGCCAGCAGGGCCGACAGGGGCTATAACAATGAGCAGTTCTTC. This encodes CASRADRGYNNEQFF.

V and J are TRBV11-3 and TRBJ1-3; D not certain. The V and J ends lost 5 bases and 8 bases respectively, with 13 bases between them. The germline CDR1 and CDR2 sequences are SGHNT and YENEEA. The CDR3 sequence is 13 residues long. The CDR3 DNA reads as TGTGCCAGCAGCATGCACGTAGAGGACACCATATATTTT. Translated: CASSMHVEDTIYF. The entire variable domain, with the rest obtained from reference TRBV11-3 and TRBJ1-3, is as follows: EAGVVQSPRYKIIEKKQPVAFWCNPISGHNTLYWYLQNLGQGPELLIRYENEEAVDDSQLPKDRFSAERLKGVDSTLKIQPAELGDSAVYLCASSMHVEDTIYFGEGSWLTVV.

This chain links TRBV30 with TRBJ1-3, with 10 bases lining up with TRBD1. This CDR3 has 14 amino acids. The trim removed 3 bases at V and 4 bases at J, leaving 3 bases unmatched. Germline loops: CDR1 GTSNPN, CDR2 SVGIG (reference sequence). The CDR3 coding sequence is TGTGCCTGGAGGGGACAGGGGTGGGGAAACACCATATATTTT. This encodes CAWRGQGWGNTIYF.

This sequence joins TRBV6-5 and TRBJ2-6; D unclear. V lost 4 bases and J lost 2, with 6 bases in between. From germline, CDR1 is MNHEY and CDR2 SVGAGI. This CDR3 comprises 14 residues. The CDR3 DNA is TGTGCCAGCAGTTCCGAGGCTGGGGCCAACGTCCTGACTTTC. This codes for CASSSEAGANVLTF.

CDR3 bases: TGTGCCATCAGTGAGTCGGGGACTAGCGGGAGAGGAACCTACGAGCAGTACTTC. This gives the protein CAISESGTSGRGTYEQYF. The chain recombines TRBV10-3 with TRBJ2-7; 14 bases map to TRBD2. V shed 0 bases, J shed 2 bases, and the junction held 6 bases outside the gene matches. This CDR3 is 18 amino acids long. From germline, CDR1 is ENHRY and CDR2 SYGVKD.

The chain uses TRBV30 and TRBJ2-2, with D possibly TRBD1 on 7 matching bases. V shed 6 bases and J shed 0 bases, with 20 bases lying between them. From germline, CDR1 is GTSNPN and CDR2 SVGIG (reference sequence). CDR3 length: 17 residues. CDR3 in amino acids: CACNPIDREANTGELFF. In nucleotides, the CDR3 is TGTGCCTGCAATCCGATAGACAGGGAGGCGAACACCGGGGAGCTGTTTTTT.

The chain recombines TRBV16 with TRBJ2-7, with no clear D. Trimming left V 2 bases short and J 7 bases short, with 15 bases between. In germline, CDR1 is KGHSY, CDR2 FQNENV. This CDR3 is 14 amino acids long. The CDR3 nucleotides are TGTGCCAGCAGCCAACCTTATGCCTCACGGGAGCAGTACTTC. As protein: CASSQPYASREQYF.

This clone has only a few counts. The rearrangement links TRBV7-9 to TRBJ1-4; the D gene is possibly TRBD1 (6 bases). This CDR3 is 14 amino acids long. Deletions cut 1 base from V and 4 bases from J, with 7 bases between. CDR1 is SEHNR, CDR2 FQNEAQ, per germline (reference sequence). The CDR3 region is CASSLGRGNEKLFF. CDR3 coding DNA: TGTGCCAGCAGCTTAGGCAGGGGTAATGAAAAACTGTTTTTT.

The CDR3, as DNA: TGTGCCACCAGCAGAGCAGGGGGCCATGAGCAGTTCTTC. Translated: CATSRAGGHEQFF. The J gene is TRBJ2-1, the V gene TRBV15; 8 positions agree with TRBD1. Unmatched junction bases numbered 1, after V lost 1 base and J lost 8 bases. The germline CDR1 and CDR2 sequences are LNHNV and YYDKDF (reference sequence). The CDR3 sequence is 13 residues long.

The CDR3 loop is CASSLGASDYEQYF. The CDR3 DNA sequence: TGTGCCAGCAGCTTAGGGGCCAGCGACTACGAGCAGTACTTC. The chain couples TRBV7-9 to TRBJ2-7; no reliable D call. V lost 1 base and J 3 bases, leaving 10 bases between the germline ends. The CDR3 length is 14 residues. Germline V CDR1 and CDR2: SEHNR, FQNEAQ (reference sequence).

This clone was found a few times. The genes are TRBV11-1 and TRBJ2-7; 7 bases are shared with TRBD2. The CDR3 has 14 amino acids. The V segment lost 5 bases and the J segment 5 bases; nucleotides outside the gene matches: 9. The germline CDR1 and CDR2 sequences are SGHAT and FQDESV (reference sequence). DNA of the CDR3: TGTGCCAGCAGCCCCGAAGCGGGAACCGACGAGCAGTACTTC. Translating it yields CASSPEAGTDEQYF.

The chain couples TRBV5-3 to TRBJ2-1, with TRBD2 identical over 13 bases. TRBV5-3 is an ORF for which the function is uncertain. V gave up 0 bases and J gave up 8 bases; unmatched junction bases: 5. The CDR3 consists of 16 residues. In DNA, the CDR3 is TGTGCCAGAAGCTTGGGGAGGACTAGCGGGAGCGATGAGCAGTTCTTC. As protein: CARSLGRTSGSDEQFF.

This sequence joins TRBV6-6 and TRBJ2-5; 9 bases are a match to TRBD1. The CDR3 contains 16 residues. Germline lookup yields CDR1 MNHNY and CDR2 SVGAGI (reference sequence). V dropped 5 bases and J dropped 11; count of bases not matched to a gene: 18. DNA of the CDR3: TGTGCCAGCAGTCGAAATTTTGGGGGACAGGGAATAGGGCAGTACTTC. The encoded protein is CASSRNFGGQGIGQYF.

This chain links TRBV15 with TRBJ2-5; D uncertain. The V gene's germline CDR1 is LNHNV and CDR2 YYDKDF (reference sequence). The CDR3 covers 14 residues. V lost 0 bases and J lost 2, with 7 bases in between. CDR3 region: CATSRDPQQETQYF. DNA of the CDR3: TGTGCCACCAGCAGAGACCCACAGCAAGAGACCCAGTACTTC. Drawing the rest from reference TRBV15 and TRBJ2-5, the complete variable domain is DAMVIQNPRYQVTQFGKPVTLSCSQTLNHNVMYWYQQKSSQAPKLLFHYYDKDFNNEADTPDNFQSRRPNTSFCFLDIRSPGLGDTAMYLCATSRDPQQETQYFGPGTRLLVL.

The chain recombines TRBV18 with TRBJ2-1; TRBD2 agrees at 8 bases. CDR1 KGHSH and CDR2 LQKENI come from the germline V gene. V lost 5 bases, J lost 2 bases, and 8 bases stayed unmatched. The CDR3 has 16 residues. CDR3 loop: CASSTIAGLPYNEQFF. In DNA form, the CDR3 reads TGTGCCAGCTCAACTATAGCGGGACTGCCCTACAATGAGCAGTTCTTC.

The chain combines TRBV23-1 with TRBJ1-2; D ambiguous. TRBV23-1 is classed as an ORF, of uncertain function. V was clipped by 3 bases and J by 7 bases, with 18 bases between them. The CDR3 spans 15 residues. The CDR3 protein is CASSHLIREGFGYTF. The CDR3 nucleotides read TGCGCCAGCAGTCACCTCATCCGAGAAGGATTTGGCTACACCTTC.

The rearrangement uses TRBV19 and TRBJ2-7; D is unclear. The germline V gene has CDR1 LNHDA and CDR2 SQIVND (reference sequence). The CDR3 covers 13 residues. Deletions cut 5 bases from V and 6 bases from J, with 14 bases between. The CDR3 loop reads CASSLSGIGEQYF. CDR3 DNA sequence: TGTGCCAGTAGTCTAAGTGGGATCGGCGAGCAGTACTTC.

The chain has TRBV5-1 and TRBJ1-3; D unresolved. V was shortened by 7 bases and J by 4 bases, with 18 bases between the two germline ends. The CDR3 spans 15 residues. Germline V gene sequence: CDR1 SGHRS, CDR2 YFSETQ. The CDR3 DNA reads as TGCGCCAGCGACCCCCTCCCCTCTTCCGGAAACACCATATATTTT. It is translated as CASDPLPSSGNTIYF.

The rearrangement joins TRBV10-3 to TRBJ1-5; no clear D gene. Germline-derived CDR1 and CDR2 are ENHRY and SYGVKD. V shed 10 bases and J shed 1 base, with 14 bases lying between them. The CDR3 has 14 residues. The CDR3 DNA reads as TGTGCCACTCTAGACAACCTAAGCAATCAGCCCCAGCATTTT. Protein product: CATLDNLSNQPQHF.

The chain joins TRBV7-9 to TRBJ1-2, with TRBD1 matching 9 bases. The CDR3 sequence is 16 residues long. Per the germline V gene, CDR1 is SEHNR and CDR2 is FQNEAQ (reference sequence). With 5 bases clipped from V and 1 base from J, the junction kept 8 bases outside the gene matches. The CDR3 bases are TGTGCCAGCAGCACGGGACAGGGTATGGATAACTATGGCTACACCTTC. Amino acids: CASSTGQGMDNYGYTF.

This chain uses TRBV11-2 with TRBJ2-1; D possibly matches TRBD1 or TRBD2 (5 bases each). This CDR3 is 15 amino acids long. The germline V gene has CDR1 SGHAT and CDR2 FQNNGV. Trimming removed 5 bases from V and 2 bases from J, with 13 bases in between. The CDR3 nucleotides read TGTGCCAGCAGCATCCGAGTGGGGGCCTACAATGAGCAGTTCTTC. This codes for CASSIRVGAYNEQFF.

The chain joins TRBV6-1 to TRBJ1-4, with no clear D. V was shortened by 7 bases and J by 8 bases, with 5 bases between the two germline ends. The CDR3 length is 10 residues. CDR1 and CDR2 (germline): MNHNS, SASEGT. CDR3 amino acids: CASILEKLFF. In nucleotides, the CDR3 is TGTGCCAGCATTCTGGAAAAACTGTTTTTT.

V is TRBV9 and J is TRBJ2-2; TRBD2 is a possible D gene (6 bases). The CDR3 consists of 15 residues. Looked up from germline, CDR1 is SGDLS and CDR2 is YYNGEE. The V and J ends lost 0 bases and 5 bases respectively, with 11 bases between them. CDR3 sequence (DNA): TGTGCCAGCAGCGTAGCGGGAGTGGCGACCGGGGAGCTGTTTTTT. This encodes CASSVAGVATGELFF.

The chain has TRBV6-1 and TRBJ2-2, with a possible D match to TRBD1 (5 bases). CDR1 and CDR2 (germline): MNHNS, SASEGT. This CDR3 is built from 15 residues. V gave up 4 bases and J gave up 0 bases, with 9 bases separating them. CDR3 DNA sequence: TGTGCCAGCAGTGGGAGACAGTCGAACACCGGGGAGCTGTTTTTT. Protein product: CASSGRQSNTGELFF.

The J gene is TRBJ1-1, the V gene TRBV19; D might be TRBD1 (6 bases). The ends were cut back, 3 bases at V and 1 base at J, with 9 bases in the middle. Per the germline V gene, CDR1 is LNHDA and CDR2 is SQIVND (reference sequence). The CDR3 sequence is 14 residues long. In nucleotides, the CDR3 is TGTGCCAGTAGTATGTGGGGGGCGAACACTGAAGCTTTCTTT. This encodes CASSMWGANTEAFF. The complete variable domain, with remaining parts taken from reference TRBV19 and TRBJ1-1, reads DGGITQSPKYLFRKEGQNVTLSCEQNLNHDAMYWYRQDPGQGLRLIYYSQIVNDFQKGDIAEGYSVSREKKESFPLTVTSAQKNPTAFYLCASSMWGANTEAFFGQGTRLTVV.